This entry concerns a single T cell receptor beta chain. Its antigen is still unknown. This entry belongs to a study of cytomegalovirus exposure and HLA in healthy donors. About the research overall: Earlier work reported 117 million unique TCR beta sequences from about 180 million T cells. Study-wide points: Later analysis identified a missense DCLRE1C variant that was linked to TCR beta V- and J-gene trimming.

This CDR3 comprises 15 residues. V lost 5 bases to trimming and J lost 6 bases, with 16 bases between them. Germline values: CDR1 LNHDA, CDR2 SQIVND (reference sequence). The PCR had 60 Vbeta and 13 Jbeta primers. Method: immunoSEQ multiplex PCR; TCRdb's copy keeps in-frame clones and lacks some. This table has more than 80,000 clones, roughly 63% appearing once. This chain connects TRBV19 to TRBJ1-4; a weak D match, TRBD1 (6 bases). The receptor comes from a man aged 45-60 years in good health and CMV-seronegative. Source material: PBMCs. The CDR3 is CASSFWGTRHEKLFF. DNA for the CDR3: TGTGCCAGTAGTTTCTGGGGGACAAGGCATGAAAAACTGTTTTTT.